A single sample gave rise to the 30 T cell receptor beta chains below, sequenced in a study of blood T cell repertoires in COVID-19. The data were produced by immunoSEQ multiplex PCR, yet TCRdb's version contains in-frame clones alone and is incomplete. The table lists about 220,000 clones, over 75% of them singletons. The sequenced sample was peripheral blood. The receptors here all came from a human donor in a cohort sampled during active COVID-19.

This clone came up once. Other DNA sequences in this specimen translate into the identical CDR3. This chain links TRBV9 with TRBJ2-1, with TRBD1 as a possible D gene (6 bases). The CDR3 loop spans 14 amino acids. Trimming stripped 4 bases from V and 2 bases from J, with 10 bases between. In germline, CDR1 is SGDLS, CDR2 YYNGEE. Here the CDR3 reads CASSPGTPYNEQFF. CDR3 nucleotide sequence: TGTGCCAGCAGCCCCGGGACACCCTACAATGAGCAGTTCTTC.

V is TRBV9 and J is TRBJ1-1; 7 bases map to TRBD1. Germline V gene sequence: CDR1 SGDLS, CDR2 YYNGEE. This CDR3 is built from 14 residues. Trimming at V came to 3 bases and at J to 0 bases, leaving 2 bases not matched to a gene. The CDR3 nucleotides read TGTGCCAGCAGCGCCGGGACAGTGAACACTGAAGCTTTCTTT. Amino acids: CASSAGTVNTEAFF.

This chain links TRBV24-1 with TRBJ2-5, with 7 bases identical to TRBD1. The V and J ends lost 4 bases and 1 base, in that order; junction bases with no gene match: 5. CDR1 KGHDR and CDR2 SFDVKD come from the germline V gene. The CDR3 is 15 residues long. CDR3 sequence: CATSEPWDSQETQYF. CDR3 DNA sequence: TGTGCCACCAGTGAACCATGGGACAGCCAAGAGACCCAGTACTTC.

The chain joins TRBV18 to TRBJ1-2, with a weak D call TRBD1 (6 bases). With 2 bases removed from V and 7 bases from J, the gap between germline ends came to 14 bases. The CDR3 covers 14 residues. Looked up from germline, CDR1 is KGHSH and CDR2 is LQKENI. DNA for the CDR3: TGTGCCAGCTCACCATCCCCGGGACAATTTGGCTACACCTTC. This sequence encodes CASSPSPGQFGYTF.

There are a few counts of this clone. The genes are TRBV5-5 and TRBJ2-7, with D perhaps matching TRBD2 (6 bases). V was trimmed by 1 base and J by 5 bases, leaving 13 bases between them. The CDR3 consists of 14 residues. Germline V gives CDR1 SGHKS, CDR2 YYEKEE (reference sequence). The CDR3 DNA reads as TGTGCCAGCAGCTTGCACTCGGGGAGGAACGAGCAGTACTTC. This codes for CASSLHSGRNEQYF.

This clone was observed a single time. CDR3 nucleotide sequence: TGTGCCAGCAGTTCAACCAAGCGGGGGGCCTACAATGAGCAGTTCTTC. Translated, it gives CASSSTKRGAYNEQFF. The rearrangement links TRBV27 to TRBJ2-1; TRBD2 aligns across 9 bases. This CDR3 region has 16 residues. Germline V gives CDR1 MNHEY, CDR2 SMNVEV (reference sequence). With 4 bases clipped from V and 2 bases from J, the junction kept 6 bases outside the gene matches.

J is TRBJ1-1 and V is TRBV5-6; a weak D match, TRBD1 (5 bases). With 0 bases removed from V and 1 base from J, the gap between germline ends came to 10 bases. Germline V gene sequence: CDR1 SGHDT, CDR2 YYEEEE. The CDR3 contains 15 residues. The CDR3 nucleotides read TGTGCCAGCAGCTTGGTAACGGGGGGGAACACTGAAGCTTTCTTT. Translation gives CASSLVTGGNTEAFF.

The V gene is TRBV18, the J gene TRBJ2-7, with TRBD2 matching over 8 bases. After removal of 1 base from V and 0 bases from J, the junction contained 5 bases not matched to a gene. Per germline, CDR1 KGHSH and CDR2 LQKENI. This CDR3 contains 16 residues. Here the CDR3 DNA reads TGTGCCAGCTCACCACTATCGGGGGGGAGCTCCTACGAGCAGTACTTC. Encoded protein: CASSPLSGGSSYEQYF.

CDR3 residues: CSVVVPGGNTEAFF. The CDR3 DNA sequence: TGCAGCGTTGTGGTCCCGGGGGGAAACACTGAAGCTTTCTTT. The chain is built from TRBV29-1 and TRBJ1-1; D perhaps matches TRBD1 (5 bases). Per the germline V gene, CDR1 is SQVTM and CDR2 is ANQGSEA. V lost 4 bases and J lost 2, with 14 bases in between. The CDR3 runs 14 residues.

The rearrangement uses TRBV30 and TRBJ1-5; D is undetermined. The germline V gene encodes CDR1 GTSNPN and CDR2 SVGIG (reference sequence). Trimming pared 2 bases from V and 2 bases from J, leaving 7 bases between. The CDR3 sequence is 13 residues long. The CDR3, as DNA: TGTGCCTGGAGTTCGGCGGGCAATCAGCCCCAGCATTTT. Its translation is CAWSSAGNQPQHF. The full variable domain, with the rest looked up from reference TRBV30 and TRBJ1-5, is SQTIHQWPATLVQPVGSPLSLECTVEGTSNPNLYWYRQAAGRGLQLLFYSVGIGQISSEVPQNLSASRPQDRQFILSSKKLLLSDSGFYLCAWSSAGNQPQHFGDGTRLSIL.

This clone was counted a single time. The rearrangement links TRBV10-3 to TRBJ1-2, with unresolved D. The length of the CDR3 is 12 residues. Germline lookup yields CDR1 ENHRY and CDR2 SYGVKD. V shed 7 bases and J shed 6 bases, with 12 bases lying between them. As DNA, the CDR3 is TGTGCCATCAAAGCGGGAGCGGATGGCTACACCTTC. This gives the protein CAIKAGADGYTF.

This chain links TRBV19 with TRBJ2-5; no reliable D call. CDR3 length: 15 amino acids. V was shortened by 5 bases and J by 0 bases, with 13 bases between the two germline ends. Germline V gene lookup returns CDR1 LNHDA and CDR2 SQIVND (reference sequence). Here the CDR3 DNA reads TGTGCCAGTAGTGCAGGTTTCTCGTACCAAGAGACCCAGTACTTC. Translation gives CASSAGFSYQETQYF.

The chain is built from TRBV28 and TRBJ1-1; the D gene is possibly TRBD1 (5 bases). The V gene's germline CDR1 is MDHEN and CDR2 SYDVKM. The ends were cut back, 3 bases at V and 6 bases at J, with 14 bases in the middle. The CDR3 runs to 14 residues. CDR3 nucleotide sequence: TGTGCCAGCAGTTTTACGGAGGGGCTGGCTGAAGCTTTCTTT. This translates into CASSFTEGLAEAFF.

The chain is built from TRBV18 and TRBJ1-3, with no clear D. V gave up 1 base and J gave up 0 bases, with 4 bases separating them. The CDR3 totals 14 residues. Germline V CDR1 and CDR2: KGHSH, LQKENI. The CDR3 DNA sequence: TGTGCCAGCTCACCACAGAGCTCTGGAAACACCATATATTTT. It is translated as CASSPQSSGNTIYF.

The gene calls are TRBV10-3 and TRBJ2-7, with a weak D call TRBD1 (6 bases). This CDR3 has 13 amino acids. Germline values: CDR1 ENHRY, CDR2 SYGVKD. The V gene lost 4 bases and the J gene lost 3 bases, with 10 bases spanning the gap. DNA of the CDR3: TGTGCCATCAGTGGGACAGTTGTCTACGAGCAGTACTTC. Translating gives CAISGTVVYEQYF.

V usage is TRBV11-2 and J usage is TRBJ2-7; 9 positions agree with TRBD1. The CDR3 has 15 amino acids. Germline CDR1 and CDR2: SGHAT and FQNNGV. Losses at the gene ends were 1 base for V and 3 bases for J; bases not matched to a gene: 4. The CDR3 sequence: CASSLARGQGYEQYF. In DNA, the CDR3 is TGTGCCAGCAGCTTAGCCCGGGGACAGGGCTACGAGCAGTACTTC.

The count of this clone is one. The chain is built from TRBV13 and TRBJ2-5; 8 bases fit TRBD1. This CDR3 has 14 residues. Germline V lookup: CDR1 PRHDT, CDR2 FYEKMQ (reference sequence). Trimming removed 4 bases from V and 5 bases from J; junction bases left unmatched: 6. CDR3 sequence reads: CASSYRQGSETQYF. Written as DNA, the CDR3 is TGTGCCAGCAGCTATAGACAGGGGAGCGAGACCCAGTACTTC.

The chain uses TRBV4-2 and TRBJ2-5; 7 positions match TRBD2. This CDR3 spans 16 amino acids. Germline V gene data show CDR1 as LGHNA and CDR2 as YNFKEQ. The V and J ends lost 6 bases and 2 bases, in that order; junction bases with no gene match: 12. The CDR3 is CASSRLLADVQETQYF. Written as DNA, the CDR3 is TGTGCCAGCAGTCGACTCCTAGCGGACGTACAAGAGACCCAGTACTTC.

Here the CDR3 reads CASSIVAGAYNEQFF. The CDR3 bases are TGTGCCAGTAGTATAGTAGCGGGAGCCTACAATGAGCAGTTCTTC. The chain has TRBV19 and TRBJ2-1, with 9 bases that match TRBD2. The V gene's germline CDR1 is LNHDA and CDR2 SQIVND (reference sequence). The CDR3 extends over 15 amino acids. Losses at the gene ends were 1 base for V and 2 bases for J; bases not matched to a gene: 0.

CDR3 sequence: CASNRRVRGEKLFF. Written as DNA, the CDR3 is TGTGCCAGCAACCGCAGGGTCCGTGGTGAAAAACTGTTTTTT. This sequence joins TRBV28 and TRBJ1-4; D is perhaps TRBD1 (5 bases). Germline CDR1 reads MDHEN; CDR2 reads SYDVKM. This CDR3 comprises 14 residues. Between the trimmed V and J ends, which lost 7 bases and 7 bases, there was a span of 16 bases.

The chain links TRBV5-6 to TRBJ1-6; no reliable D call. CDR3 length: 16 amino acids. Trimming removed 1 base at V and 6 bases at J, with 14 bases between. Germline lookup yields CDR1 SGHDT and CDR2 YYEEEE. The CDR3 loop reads CASSLRNVQTNSPLHF. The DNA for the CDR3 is TGTGCCAGCAGCTTGAGGAACGTACAGACTAATTCACCCCTCCACTTT.

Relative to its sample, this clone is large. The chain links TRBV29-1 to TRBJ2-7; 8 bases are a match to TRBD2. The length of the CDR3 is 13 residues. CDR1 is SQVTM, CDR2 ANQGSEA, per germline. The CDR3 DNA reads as TGCAGTTCCTTCGACGGGGGGGCCGGCGAGCAGTACTTC. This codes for CSSFDGGAGEQYF.

The CDR3 spells CASRPIGRGRADTQYF. CDR3 nucleotide sequence: TGTGCCAGCAGACCTATCGGGAGGGGGCGGGCAGATACGCAGTATTTT. The V and J genes are TRBV6-2 or TRBV6-3 and TRBJ2-3; D possibly corresponds to TRBD2 (8 bases). V lost 6 bases, J lost 4 bases, and 20 bases lay in between. CDR1 is MNHEY and CDR2 is SVGEGT in the germline V gene. The CDR3 totals 16 residues.

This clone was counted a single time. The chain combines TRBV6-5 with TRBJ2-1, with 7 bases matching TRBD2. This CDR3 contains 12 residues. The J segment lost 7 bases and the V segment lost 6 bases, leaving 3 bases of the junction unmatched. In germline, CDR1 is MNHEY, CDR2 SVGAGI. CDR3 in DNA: TGTGCCAGCAGCGGGAGGAGGAATGAGCAGTTCTTC. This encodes CASSGRRNEQFF.

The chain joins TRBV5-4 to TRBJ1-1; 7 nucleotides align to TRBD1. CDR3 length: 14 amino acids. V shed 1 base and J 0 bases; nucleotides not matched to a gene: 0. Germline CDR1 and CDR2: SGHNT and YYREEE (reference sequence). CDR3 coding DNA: TGTGCCAGCAGCTTGACAGGGGTGAACACTGAAGCTTTCTTT. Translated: CASSLTGVNTEAFF.

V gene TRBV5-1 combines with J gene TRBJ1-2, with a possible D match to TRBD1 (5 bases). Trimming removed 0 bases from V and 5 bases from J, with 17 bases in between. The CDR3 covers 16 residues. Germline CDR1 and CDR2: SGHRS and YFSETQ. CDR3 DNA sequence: TGCGCCAGCAGCTTGGGGCAGGGATCTTTTAAGTATGGCTACACCTTC. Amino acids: CASSLGQGSFKYGYTF.

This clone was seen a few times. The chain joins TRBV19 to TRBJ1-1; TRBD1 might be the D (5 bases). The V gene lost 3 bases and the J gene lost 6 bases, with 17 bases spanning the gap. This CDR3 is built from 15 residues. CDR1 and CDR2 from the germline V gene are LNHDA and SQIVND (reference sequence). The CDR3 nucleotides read TGTGCCAGTAGTATCTCCTCAGGGTATAGTGCTGAAGCTTTCTTT. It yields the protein CASSISSGYSAEAFF.

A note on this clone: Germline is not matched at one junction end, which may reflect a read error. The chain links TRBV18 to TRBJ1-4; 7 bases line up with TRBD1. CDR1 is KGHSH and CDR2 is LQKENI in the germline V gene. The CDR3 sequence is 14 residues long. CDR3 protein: CASSPQGSSEKLFF. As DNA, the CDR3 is TGTGCCAGCTCGCCACAGGGGTCGAGTGAAAAACTGTTTTTT.

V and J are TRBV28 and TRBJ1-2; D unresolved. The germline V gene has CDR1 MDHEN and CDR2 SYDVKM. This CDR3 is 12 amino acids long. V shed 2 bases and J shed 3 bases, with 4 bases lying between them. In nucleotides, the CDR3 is TGTGCCAGCAGTTTACTGTACTATGGCTACACCTTC. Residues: CASSLLYYGYTF.

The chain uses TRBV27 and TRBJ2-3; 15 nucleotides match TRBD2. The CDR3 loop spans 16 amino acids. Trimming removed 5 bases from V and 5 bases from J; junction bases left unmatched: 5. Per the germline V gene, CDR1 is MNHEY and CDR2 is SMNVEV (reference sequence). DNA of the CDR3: TGTGCCAGCAGTCGCCCGGGACTAGCGGGAGGAGATACGCAGTATTTT. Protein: CASSRPGLAGGDTQYF.